The entry that follows covers one TCR beta chain sequence. Antigen unknown. TCRdb's copy holds only in-frame clones and misses some; the assay was immunoSEQ multiplex PCR. The profile shows around 91,000 clones, about 88% of them singletons. The sample is drawn from a study of T cell responses to AZD1222 COVID-19 vaccine. The CDR3 extends over 18 amino acids. The junction had 6 bases not matched to a gene; V was cut back by 1 base and J by 6 bases. Germline V gives CDR1 SGHVS, CDR2 FQNEAQ. Overall study findings and caveats: Donors skewed white British and female; clonal diversity was possibly underestimated. Close to half of all spike-specific TCRs reportedly target regions of the variants that are unmutated.

J is TRBJ2-2 and V is TRBV7-8; 15 bases are a match to TRBD2. The specimen was peripheral blood, collected on day 0 of AZD1222 vaccination. The sequence came from an adult in good health. The CDR3 here is CASSLVGLAGGFSGELFF. The DNA of the CDR3 is TGTGCCAGCAGCTTAGTGGGACTAGCGGGGGGTTTCTCCGGGGAGCTGTTTTTT.